Given below is one T cell receptor (beta chain) in context. Germline assignment: CDR1 MDHEN and CDR2 SYDVKM. This CDR3 spans 15 amino acids. The junction had 8 bases not matched to a gene; V was cut back by 6 bases and J by 4 bases. This entry is derived from a study of blood T cell repertoires in COVID-19. Study-wide context: PBMCs, B-cell-depleted T cells, or T cells were the source of the cDNA or gDNA that made up the material.

In the source study's methods: Using reference gene primer amplification, nucleated cell counts were estimated. Using immunoSEQ multiplex PCR, the repertoire was profiled, and TCRdb retains in-frame clones only, with some absent. The V and J calls and the clone size are those of that table, but D and trimming were determined from the DNA. The table records 250,000 to 300,000 clones, around 90% of them present only once. Sequencing used PBMCs or T cells enriched from blood (not recorded which). The chain combines TRBV28 with TRBJ1-1, with TRBD1 matching over 10 bases. The sequence came from a woman in her 40s with acute COVID-19. The DNA of the CDR3 is TGTGCCAGCAGGGAGCAGGGACAGGGGACCACTGAAGCTTTCTTT. The encoded protein is CASREQGQGTTEAFF.